This T cell receptor (beta chain) was retrieved from a study of T cells in Graves' hyperthyroidism and ophthalmopathy (dated by TCRdb to between 2018 and 2021). Looking at the study overall: TCR V-J signatures able to tell the groups apart were searched for in a discovery cohort of 100 patients, of whom under 45 had Graves' ophthalmopathy and more than 55 had stable Graves' hyperthyroidism. An independent validation cohort of about 19 hyperthyroidism patients and 17 patients who later progressed to ophthalmopathy tested prospective prediction of ophthalmopathy. For training and testing, the 100 or so patients in the discovery cohort were randomly divided in a 7:3 ratio. In more than 5 Graves' hyperthyroidism patients, the study also compared T-cell repertoires from thyroid tissue with T-cell repertoires from blood. Once sampling was done, hyperthyroidism patients were given methimazole at a starting dose of 30 mg daily, whereas ophthalmopathy patients were given high-dose intravenous methylprednisolone. According to the paper, TCR Vbeta CDR3 sequencing was carried out on over 130 peripheral blood samples, which came from around 43 ophthalmopathy, fewer than 80 hyperthyroidism and about 17 progressor patients. Broader findings and caveats from the paper: During validation, the model predicted progression to ophthalmopathy a median of around six months ahead of onset, with 60% to 71% sensitivity and more than 72% specificity. A 13 V-J signature model separated ophthalmopathy from stable hyperthyroidism, with just over 85% sensitivity and 81.08% specificity in cross-validation and 80%/75% in testing. No statistical method was used to fix the sample size in advance, and group allocation was not hidden from the investigators. Most expanded thyroid clonotypes (frequency above 0.001) were also found in blood, which suggests that blood repertoires may mirror thyroid immune responses.

With regard to this clonotype: Its antigen remains undetermined. No base qualities exist here, and no much larger clone lies one base off it.

CDR3 length: 15 amino acids, cysteine to phenylalanine. Here the CDR3 DNA is all that survives: 45 bases in frame from base 1. After removal of 5 bases from V and 5 bases from J, the junction retains 7 bases not matched to a gene. From the germline V gene (reference sequence), CDR1 is WNHNN and CDR2 is SYGVQD. Stable Graves' hyperthyroidism was defined as the absence of progression to ophthalmopathy over 18 months of follow-up. Hyperthyroidism patients were newly diagnosed, with disease duration under 2 months, and aged 18 to 65 years. Any patient with an uncontrolled infection, another autoimmune disease, pregnancy or lactation was excluded. Diagnoses relied on clinical symptoms, serum thyroxine and TRAb, thyroid ultrasound and orbital computed tomography. Trizol reagent was used to extract total RNA, and RNA quality was then checked on an Agilent 2100 Bioanalyzer. The TCR beta CDR3 regions were amplified from RNA transcripts. A first-round RT-PCR of the TCR CDR3 used the HTBI primer set with the Qiagen OneStep RT-PCR kit. Libraries were constructed in a second round of multiplex PCR, after which size selection and purification were carried out. Libraries were sequenced paired-end with 100 bp reads on an Illumina HiSeq2000. Per the authors' processing: SOAPnuke was used to process the raw data, with reads discarded if the reads contained adapters or uncalled bases, had a mean Phred below 15, or lacked an exact constant-primer or identifier match. COPE v1.2.5 was used to merge high-quality paired reads, and clonotypes were defined as unique nucleotide sequences. MiTCR v1.1 was used to align the clonotypes against IMGT TRBV, TRBD and TRBJ reference segments. The analysis included only V-J combinations with a frequency above 0.0001, which together covered around 99% of the repertoires. A TCS score was defined as the ratio between F50 (clonal expansion) and ExV (chaos), using BLOSUM62-based TCRdist between CDR3 peptides within each V-J. Welch's t-statistics and random forest reduced roughly 530 V-J features to roughly 13, which were used in a naive Bayes classifier (R e1071). The similarity between thyroid and blood repertoires was quantified using the Morisita-Horn index. TCRdb reprocessed the public reads (quality trimming at Q25 with fastp, clone calling with MiXCR) and kept in-frame beta chains. A single entry per CDR3 protein holds the most common genes and DNA from its merged rows. These V and J calls are TCRdb output, not the study's own analysis. Counted in this sample were a few hundred thousand distinct CDR3 sequences; 46% of them appeared once. The ten most abundant clones make up about 7.8% of the sample.

The clonotype was recovered from a woman under 30 with Graves' hyperthyroidism. The chain employs TRBV10-1 and TRBJ2-5; 11 nucleotides in the junction match TRBD1. The sample was peripheral blood or thyroid tissue (not recorded which). In nucleotide form, the sequence is TGCGCCAGCAGTACCGGACAGGGGGCTTTGGAGACCCAGTACTTC. Its protein is CASSTGQGALETQYF.